A selection of T cell receptor beta chains follows, all from one sample in a study of blood T cell repertoires in COVID-19. Libraries were prepared by immunoSEQ multiplex PCR; TCRdb keeps only in-frame clonotypes and omits some of them. The sample lists 150,000 to 160,000 clones; about 86% were seen once. Input material: peripheral blood. The receptors were sampled from a woman in her fifties or sixties with acute or convalescent COVID-19. CDR3s include the opening cysteine and the closing phenylalanine or tryptophan. D genes are given only for firm matches. A row's size may be missing; if present it is once, few, many or a size class.

cdr3_length: 14
d_call: TRBD1
v_call: TRBV3-1/TRBV3-2
j_call: TRBJ1-2
clone_size: -
cdr3_nt: TGTGCCAGCAGCCCCCGGGACAGGGGGCGCGGCTACACCTTC
cdr3_aa: CASSPRDRGRGYTF

cdr3_length: 13
d_call: TRBD1
v_call: TRBV19
j_call: TRBJ1-5
clone_size: -
cdr3_nt: TGTGCCAGTAGTATGGACAGGGATCAGCCCCAGCATTTT
cdr3_aa: CASSMDRDQPQHF

cdr3_length: 12
d_call: -
v_call: TRBV2
j_call: TRBJ1-1
clone_size: -
cdr3_nt: TGTGCCAGCAGTGAACAGTACGGGGAAGCTTTCTTT
cdr3_aa: CASSEQYGEAFF

cdr3_length: 16
d_call: -
v_call: TRBV6-5
j_call: TRBJ1-2
clone_size: -
cdr3_nt: TGTGCCAGCAGTTACACTATCGGAGGGACTCCCTATGGCTACACCTTC
cdr3_aa: CASSYTIGGTPYGYTF

cdr3_length: 17
d_call: TRBD2
v_call: TRBV27
j_call: TRBJ2-2
clone_size: -
cdr3_nt: TGTGCCAGCAGCCGTATAGCGGGACCCGCGAACACCGGGGAGCTGTTTTTT
cdr3_aa: CASSRIAGPANTGELFF

cdr3_length: 16
d_call: -
v_call: TRBV18
j_call: TRBJ1-2
clone_size: few
cdr3_nt: TGTGCCAGCTCACCACTTTTACAGGATCTTAACTATGGCTACACCTTC
cdr3_aa: CASSPLLQDLNYGYTF

cdr3_length: 12
d_call: -
v_call: TRBV5-1
j_call: TRBJ2-1
clone_size: -
cdr3_nt: TGCGCCAGCAGCTTTAGCTTAGATGAGCAGTTCTTC
cdr3_aa: CASSFSLDEQFF

cdr3_length: 14
d_call: TRBD1
v_call: TRBV7-8
j_call: TRBJ1-5
clone_size: few
cdr3_nt: TGTGCCAGCAGCGACGGACAGGGGAGTCAGCCCCAGCATTTT
cdr3_aa: CASSDGQGSQPQHF

cdr3_length: 16
d_call: -
v_call: TRBV30
j_call: TRBJ2-3
clone_size: -
cdr3_nt: TGTGCCTGGAAACTAGGGACTTCCGCTAGCACAGATACGCAGTATTTT
cdr3_aa: CAWKLGTSASTDTQYF

cdr3_length: 13
d_call: -
v_call: TRBV12-3/TRBV12-4
j_call: TRBJ1-1
clone_size: once
cdr3_nt: TGTGCCAGCAGTCTGGGCCCAAACACTGAAGCTTTCTTT
cdr3_aa: CASSLGPNTEAFF

cdr3_length: 15
d_call: TRBD1
v_call: TRBV3-1/TRBV3-2
j_call: TRBJ1-6
clone_size: -
cdr3_nt: TGTGCCAGCAGCCGCCACAGGGGGCAGGATTCACCCCTCCACTTT
cdr3_aa: CASSRHRGQDSPLHF

cdr3_length: 15
d_call: -
v_call: TRBV6-7
j_call: TRBJ2-5
clone_size: -
cdr3_nt: TGTGCCAGCAGTTACGAAAGGACAGACCAAGAGACCCAGTACTTC
cdr3_aa: CASSYERTDQETQYF

cdr3_length: 15
d_call: TRBD2
v_call: TRBV11-3
j_call: TRBJ2-3
clone_size: -
cdr3_nt: TGTGCCAGCAGCTTGGGGGAACTAGCGGAACCACTCTGGTATTTT
cdr3_aa: CASSLGELAEPLWYF

cdr3_length: 16
d_call: -
v_call: TRBV3-1/TRBV3-2
j_call: TRBJ1-3
clone_size: -
cdr3_nt: TGTGCCAGCAGCCAAGCTCCCAGACTTACTGGAAACACCATATATTTT
cdr3_aa: CASSQAPRLTGNTIYF

cdr3_length: 14
d_call: TRBD1
v_call: TRBV20-1
j_call: TRBJ2-2
clone_size: -
cdr3_nt: TGCAGTGCTAGTCGGGACAGGTGGACCGGGGAGCTGTTTTTT
cdr3_aa: CSASRDRWTGELFF

cdr3_length: 17
d_call: TRBD1
v_call: TRBV3-1/TRBV3-2
j_call: TRBJ2-5
clone_size: -
cdr3_nt: TGTGCCAGCAGCCAAACCGGGACAGGGTTGATCCAAGAGACCCAGTACTTC
cdr3_aa: CASSQTGTGLIQETQYF

cdr3_length: 16
d_call: -
v_call: TRBV4-2
j_call: TRBJ1-1
clone_size: -
cdr3_nt: TGTGCCAGCAGCAATGGGGGGACGGCCATGAACACTGAAGCTTTCTTT
cdr3_aa: CASSNGGTAMNTEAFF

cdr3_length: 13
d_call: -
v_call: TRBV7-2
j_call: TRBJ1-2
clone_size: -
cdr3_nt: TGTGCCAGCAGCGAGTATGGACTATATGGCTACACCTTC
cdr3_aa: CASSEYGLYGYTF

cdr3_length: 11
d_call: -
v_call: TRBV20-1
j_call: TRBJ1-2
clone_size: -
cdr3_nt: TGCAGTGCTAGTCGGGGTCCTGGCTACACCTTC
cdr3_aa: CSASRGPGYTF

cdr3_length: 13
d_call: TRBD1
v_call: TRBV30
j_call: TRBJ1-5
clone_size: -
cdr3_nt: TGTGCCTGGGGTGGACAGGCGAATCAGCCCCAGCATTTT
cdr3_aa: CAWGGQANQPQHF

cdr3_length: 13
d_call: -
v_call: TRBV7-9
j_call: TRBJ1-1
clone_size: -
cdr3_nt: TGTGCCAGCAGACTATTTGGGAACACTGAAGCTTTCTTT
cdr3_aa: CASRLFGNTEAFF

cdr3_length: 14
d_call: -
v_call: TRBV7-2
j_call: TRBJ2-3
clone_size: -
cdr3_nt: TGTGCCAGCACCCAGACAGTGAGCACAGATACGCAGTATTTT
cdr3_aa: CASTQTVSTDTQYF

cdr3_length: 15
d_call: TRBD1
v_call: TRBV2
j_call: TRBJ1-4
clone_size: few
cdr3_nt: TGTGCCAGCAGTGCCAGGGGGCGCGTCTATGAAAAACTGTTTTTT
cdr3_aa: CASSARGRVYEKLFF

cdr3_length: 13
d_call: -
v_call: TRBV13
j_call: TRBJ2-1
clone_size: -
cdr3_nt: TGTGCCAGCAGCTTAGCGGGCTACAATGAGCAGTTCTTC
cdr3_aa: CASSLAGYNEQFF

cdr3_length: 12
d_call: -
v_call: TRBV5-1
j_call: TRBJ1-2
clone_size: -
cdr3_nt: TGCGCCCCCGGAGCCTCCGGGTTTGGCTACACCTTC
cdr3_aa: CAPGASGFGYTF

cdr3_length: 13
d_call: TRBD1
v_call: TRBV2
j_call: TRBJ1-2
clone_size: -
cdr3_nt: TGTGCCAGCAGTGAAGAACAGGGGTACCGCTACACCTTC
cdr3_aa: CASSEEQGYRYTF

cdr3_length: 14
d_call: -
v_call: TRBV11-1
j_call: TRBJ2-5
clone_size: -
cdr3_nt: TGTGCCAGCAGCTTCTCGGACGGCGGGGAGACCCAGTACTTC
cdr3_aa: CASSFSDGGETQYF

cdr3_length: 17
d_call: TRBD1
v_call: TRBV9
j_call: TRBJ2-7
clone_size: -
cdr3_nt: TGTGCCAGCAGCCTCCTGACGGGGGACAGGGTCCCGCGGGAGCAGTACTTC
cdr3_aa: CASSLLTGDRVPREQYF

cdr3_length: 16
d_call: TRBD1
v_call: TRBV2
j_call: TRBJ1-5
clone_size: -
cdr3_nt: TGTGCCAGCAGTGAAGCTCAGGGGGACCTCAATCAGCCCCAGCATTTT
cdr3_aa: CASSEAQGDLNQPQHF

cdr3_length: 15
d_call: TRBD1
v_call: TRBV5-6
j_call: TRBJ1-6
clone_size: -
cdr3_nt: TGTGCCAGCAGCCCTCTGACAGGGGCCAATTCACCCCTCCACTTT
cdr3_aa: CASSPLTGANSPLHF